This T cell receptor beta chain was captured in a study of cytomegalovirus exposure and HLA in healthy donors. The study's findings and limits: It was only CMV serostatus that was available as immune exposure information. Most TCR sequences proved rare, with some public TCRs found in many donors. In a later analysis, a missense DCLRE1C variant was linked to TCR beta V- and J-gene trimming.

About this clone: Its antigen is unidentified.

Both 60 Vbeta primers and 13 Jbeta primers went into the PCR. Sequenced by immunoSEQ multiplex PCR; TCRdb stores in-frame clones only, minus some. Among some 130,000 clones listed, about 80% were seen once. The CDR3 is made up of 15 amino acids. In germline, CDR1 is GTSNPN, CDR2 SVGIG (reference sequence). V was shortened by 3 bases and J by 2 bases, with 16 bases between the two germline ends. Sequences were obtained from PBMCs. V gene TRBV30 combines with J gene TRBJ1-2; TRBD1 might be the D (6 bases). This TCR was sampled from a man aged 18 to 35 in good health and CMV-seronegative. The CDR3 region has the DNA TGTGCCTGGAGCAAAATAGGGGGAAGGAACTATGGCTACACCTTC. Protein: CAWSKIGGRNYGYTF.